A single sample gave rise to the 11 T cell receptor beta chains below, sequenced in a study of T cell clusters in autoimmune cytopenias. TRB was amplified by touch-down multiplex PCR, primer pools A and B combined. From the multiplex PCR reads, TCRdb lists one entry per CDR3 protein and no DNA. The listing records more than 4,500 distinct CDR3 sequences. Some 40,000 genome equivalents of blood DNA were amplified for TRB. The same data also went into a second study, on T cell repertoires in aging, cancer and after chemotherapy.

Sequenced sample: peripheral blood. The receptors stem from a human donor in good health.

The rearrangement links TRBV20-1 to TRBJ1-5. The CDR3 consists of 13 residues. Per germline, CDR1 DFQATT and CDR2 SNEGSKA (reference sequence). CDR3: CSASSRYNQPQHF.

V gene TRBV5-1 combines with J gene TRBJ1-4. This CDR3 comprises 15 residues. The germline CDR1 and CDR2 sequences are SGHRS and YFSETQ. CDR3 residues: CASKLGSTTNEKLFF.

In terms of frequency, this clonotype is medium-sized. V gene TRBV5-6 combines with J gene TRBJ1-4; TCRdb gives TRBD1 as the D gene, but with no DNA this cannot be confirmed. CDR3 length equals 16 residues. Germline V gene data show CDR1 as SGHDT and CDR2 as YYEEEE. The CDR3 sequence: CASSSPPRESGEKLFF.

This clonotype is labeled medium-sized based on frequency. The gene calls are TRBV12-3 or TRBV12-4 and TRBJ1-5. The CDR3 length is 12 residues. CDR3 sequence: CASSFLNQPQHF.

This chain connects TRBV5-1 to TRBJ1-6; TCRdb's D call of TRBD1 is untestable without DNA. This CDR3 has 16 amino acids. CDR1 is SGHRS and CDR2 is YFSETQ in the germline V gene. The CDR3 loop reads CASSLTGTPRNSPLHF.

This clonotype is deemed medium-sized by its frequency. This chain links TRBV30 with TRBJ2-7; the TCRdb call, TRBD1, lacks DNA for checking. CDR1 is GTSNPN, CDR2 SVGIG, per germline (reference sequence). The CDR3 covers 15 residues. CDR3: CAWSDEGRGYYEQYF. The full variable domain, with the rest looked up from reference TRBV30 and TRBJ2-7, is SQTIHQWPATLVQPVGSPLSLECTVEGTSNPNLYWYRQAAGRGLQLLFYSVGIGQISSEVPQNLSASRPQDRQFILSSKKLLLSDSGFYLCAWSDEGRGYYEQYFGPGTRLTVT.

This chain joins TRBV20-1 and TRBJ1-2. CDR3 length: 15 amino acids. Germline CDR1 and CDR2: DFQATT and SNEGSKA (reference sequence). CDR3 protein: CSARDHLPKRYGYTF.

The chain carries TRBV20-1 and TRBJ2-5; TCRdb gives TRBD2 as the D gene, but with no DNA this cannot be confirmed. CDR1 and CDR2 from the germline V gene are DFQATT and SNEGSKA (reference sequence). CDR3 size: 15 residues. CDR3 sequence reads: CSARGGLAAQETQYF.

This clonotype is classed as medium-sized (0.01 to 0.1%) by frequency. The CDR3 here is CASSSGPMGQYSYEQYF. This chain connects TRBV5-4 to TRBJ2-7; the TCRdb D gene call, TRBD1, has no DNA to confirm it. This CDR3 is 17 amino acids long. The germline gives CDR1 SGHNT, CDR2 YYREEE (reference sequence).

The rearrangement links TRBV6-1 to TRBJ1-5; TCRdb reports TRBD1, a call that lacks DNA to check it against. The CDR3 is 13 amino acids. Germline V gene lookup returns CDR1 MNHNS and CDR2 SASEGT. The CDR3 sequence is CASLGGYNQPQHF.

V gene TRBV20-1 combines with J gene TRBJ2-1; TCRdb outputs TRBD2, but without DNA this stays unchecked. The CDR3 extends over 14 amino acids. Looked up from germline, CDR1 is DFQATT and CDR2 is SNEGSKA (reference sequence). CDR3 protein: CSAGTSGDFNEQFF.